This TCR beta chain was sequenced for a study of shared clonotypes between healthy human individuals. Data came from immunoSEQ multiplex PCR; TCRdb stores just in-frame clones and leaves some out. The table includes roughly 1 million clones, more than 75% detected once. The CDR3 spans 14 residues. Germline V gene sequence: CDR1 SGHRS, CDR2 YFSETQ. V shed 0 bases and J 4 bases; nucleotides not matched to a gene: 3. This sequence joins TRBV5-1 and TRBJ1-2; 7 bases are a match to TRBD1. This TCR was sampled from a man between 18 and 35 years old in good health. Some clones in this sample may be carry-over from other donors' samples. The sequenced material came from memory CD4+ T cells from PBMCs. Subset of the sample: CD45RA-negative fraction. CDR3 sequence reads: CASSLAGDSYGYTF. CDR3 in DNA: TGCGCCAGCAGCTTGGCCGGGGACAGCTATGGCTACACCTTC.